The 4 T cell receptor beta chains below all came from one sample that was sequenced in a study of blood T cells in healthy people across ages. Sample-barcoded 5' priming and a J-beta primer mix drove a second PCR of roughly 6 to 12 cycles. TCRdb analysed the 5' RACE reads with MiXCR anew, one entry per CDR3 protein. The data contain about 1.4 million distinct CDR3 sequences, approximately 59% of them singletons. The sequenced sample consisted of blood. The source is a man in his late teens or twenties in good health.

The V gene is TRBV2, the J gene TRBJ2-7; 8 bases agree with TRBD1. Germline values: CDR1 SNHLY, CDR2 FYNNEI. Trimming cost V 8 bases and J 7 bases; bases outside gene matches: 13. This CDR3 has 14 amino acids. The CDR3 DNA follows: TGTGCCAGCGGACCTCAGGGGGCGCAGTGTGAGCAGTACTTC. It yields the protein CASGPQGAQCEQYF.

The chain uses TRBV10-3 and TRBJ1-2; TRBD1 matches 10 bases. Germline-derived CDR1 and CDR2 are ENHRY and SYGVKD. Unmatched junction bases numbered 5, after V lost 0 bases and J lost 10 bases. The CDR3 has 14 amino acids. This CDR3 reads CAISESTGTGAYTF. The DNA for the CDR3 is TGTGCCATCAGTGAGTCGACTGGGACAGGGGCCTACACCTTC.

This chain links TRBV5-4 with TRBJ2-1; D uncertain. V shed 2 bases and J shed 9 bases, with 9 bases lying between them. The CDR3 sequence is 12 residues long. CDR1 SGHNT and CDR2 YYREEE come from the germline V gene (reference sequence). CDR3: CASSFGVSEQFF. CDR3 DNA sequence: TGTGCCAGCAGCTTTGGCGTATCTGAGCAGTTCTTC.

V and J are TRBV3-1 and TRBJ2-3; 10 positions match TRBD2. V lost 0 bases, J lost 2 bases, and 5 bases stayed unmatched. The CDR3 sequence is 17 residues long. Germline-derived CDR1 and CDR2 are LGHDT and YNNKEL (reference sequence). This CDR3 reads CASSQDLAGVNTDTQYF. In DNA, the CDR3 is TGTGCCAGCAGCCAAGATCTAGCGGGAGTAAACACAGATACGCAGTATTTT.